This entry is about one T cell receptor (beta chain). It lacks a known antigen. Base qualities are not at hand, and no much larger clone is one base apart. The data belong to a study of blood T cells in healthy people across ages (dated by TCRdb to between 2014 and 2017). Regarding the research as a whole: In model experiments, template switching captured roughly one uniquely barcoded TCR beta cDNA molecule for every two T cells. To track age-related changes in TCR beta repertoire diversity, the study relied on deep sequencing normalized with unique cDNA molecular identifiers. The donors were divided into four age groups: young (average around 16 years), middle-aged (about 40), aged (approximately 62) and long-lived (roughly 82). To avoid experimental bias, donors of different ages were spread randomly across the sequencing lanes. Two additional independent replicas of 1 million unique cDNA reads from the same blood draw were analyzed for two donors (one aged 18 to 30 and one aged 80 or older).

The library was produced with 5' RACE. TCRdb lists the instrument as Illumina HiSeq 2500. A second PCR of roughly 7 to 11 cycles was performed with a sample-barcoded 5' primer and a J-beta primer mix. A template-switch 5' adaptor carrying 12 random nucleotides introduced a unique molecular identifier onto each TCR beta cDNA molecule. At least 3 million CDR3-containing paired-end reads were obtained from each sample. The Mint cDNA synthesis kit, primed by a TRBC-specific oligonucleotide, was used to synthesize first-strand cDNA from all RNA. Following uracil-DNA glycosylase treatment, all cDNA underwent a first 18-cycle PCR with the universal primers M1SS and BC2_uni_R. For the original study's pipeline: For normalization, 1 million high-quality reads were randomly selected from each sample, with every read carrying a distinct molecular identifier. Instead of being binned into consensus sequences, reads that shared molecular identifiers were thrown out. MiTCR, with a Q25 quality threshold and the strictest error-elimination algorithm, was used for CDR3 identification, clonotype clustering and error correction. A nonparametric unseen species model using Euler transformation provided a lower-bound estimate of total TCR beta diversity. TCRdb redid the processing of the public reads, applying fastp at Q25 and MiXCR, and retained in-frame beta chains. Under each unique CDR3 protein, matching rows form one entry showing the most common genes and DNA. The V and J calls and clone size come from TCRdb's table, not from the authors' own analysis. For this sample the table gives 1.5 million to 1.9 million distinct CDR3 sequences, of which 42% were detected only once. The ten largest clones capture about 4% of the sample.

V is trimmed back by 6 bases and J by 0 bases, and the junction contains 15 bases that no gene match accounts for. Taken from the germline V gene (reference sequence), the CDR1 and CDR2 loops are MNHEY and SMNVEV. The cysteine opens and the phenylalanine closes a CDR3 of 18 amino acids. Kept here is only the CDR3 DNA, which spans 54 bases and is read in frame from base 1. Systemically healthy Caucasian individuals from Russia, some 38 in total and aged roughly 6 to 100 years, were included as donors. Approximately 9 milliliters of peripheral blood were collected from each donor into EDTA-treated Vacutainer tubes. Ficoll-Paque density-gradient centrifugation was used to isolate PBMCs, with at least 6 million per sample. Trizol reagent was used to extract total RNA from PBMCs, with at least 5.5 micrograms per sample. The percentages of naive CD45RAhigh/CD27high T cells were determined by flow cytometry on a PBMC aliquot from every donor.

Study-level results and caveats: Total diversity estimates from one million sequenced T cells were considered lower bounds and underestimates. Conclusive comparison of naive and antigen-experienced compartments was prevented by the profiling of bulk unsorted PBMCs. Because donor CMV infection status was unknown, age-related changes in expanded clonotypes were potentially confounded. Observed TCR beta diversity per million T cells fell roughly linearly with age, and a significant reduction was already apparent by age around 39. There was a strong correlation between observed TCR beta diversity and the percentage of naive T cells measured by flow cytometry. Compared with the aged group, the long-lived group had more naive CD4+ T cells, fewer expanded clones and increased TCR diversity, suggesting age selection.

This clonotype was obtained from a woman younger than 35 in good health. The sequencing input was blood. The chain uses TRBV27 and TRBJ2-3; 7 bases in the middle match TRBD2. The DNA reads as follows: TGTGCCAGCAGCGGGGATGGGCTAGCGGCATCTAGCACAGATACGCAGTATTTT. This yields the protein CASSGDGLAASSTDTQYF.